The clone carrying this T cell receptor beta chain has a single count. Antigen specificity is unknown. The PCR made use of 60 Vbeta and 13 Jbeta primers. Generated by immunoSEQ multiplex PCR, the TCRdb table keeps only in-frame clones and is missing some. Of over 150,000 clones in the sample, 85% were seen once. CDR3 length equals 16 residues. Trimming at V came to 4 bases and at J to 6 bases, leaving 11 bases not matched to a gene. Germline V lookup: CDR1 SGHNT, CDR2 YYREEE (reference sequence). The data originate from a study of cytomegalovirus exposure and HLA in healthy donors. Study as a whole: Findings of an earlier analysis included roughly 110 million unique TCR beta sequences from 180 million or so T cells. Study findings and constraints: The study found most TCR sequences rare, yet found some public TCRs in many donors.

Sequenced material: PBMCs. The chain uses TRBV5-4 and TRBJ2-3; TRBD1 matches at 10 bases. The TCR sequence derives from a man aged 25-45 years in good health and CMV-seropositive. The CDR3 protein is CASSPKTGGGWDTQYF. In DNA, the CDR3 is TGTGCCAGCAGCCCCAAGACAGGGGGCGGTTGGGATACGCAGTATTTT.